This is a list of T cell receptor beta chains from one sample in a study of CD8 T cells in Susac syndrome. Using its own MiXCR run on the immunoSEQ multiplex PCR reads, TCRdb lists one record per CDR3 protein. Of tens of thousands of distinct CDR3 sequences listed, roughly 95% are singletons. Sequencing used CD8+ T cells from PBMCs. These receptors came from a human donor with Susac syndrome. CDR3s include the opening cysteine and the closing phenylalanine or tryptophan. D genes are given only for firm matches. Clone size, where shown, is once, few, many, or a class for clones that have expanded.

V	D	size	J	length	DNA	CDR3
TRBV30	NA	NA	TRBJ1-2	11	TGTGCCTGGAGTAGCGGGAGCGGCTACACCTTC	CAWSSGSGYTF
TRBV10-2	NA	NA	TRBJ1-1	14	TGCGCCAGCAGTGAGTCACTTCCGAACACTGAAGCTTTCTTT	CASSESLPNTEAFF
TRBV5-1	NA	once	TRBJ2-5	13	TGCGCCAGCAGTTTGGACGCGCAAGAGACCCAGTACTTC	CASSLDAQETQYF
TRBV30	NA	NA	TRBJ2-1	15	TGTGCCTGGAGCGCGGATGGGGCTTCCTACAATGAGCAGTTCTTC	CAWSADGASYNEQFF
TRBV6-2/TRBV6-3	NA	NA	TRBJ2-2	15	TGTGCCAGCAGTTACACACCCCTGAGCACCGGGGAGCTGTTTTTT	CASSYTPLSTGELFF
TRBV30	NA	NA	TRBJ1-1	14	TGTGCCTGGAGCCTAGGGGGGGGGAACACTGAAGCTTTCTTT	CAWSLGGGNTEAFF
TRBV6-5	TRBD1	NA	TRBJ2-7	15	TGTGCCAGCAGTTTTTCCGGGACAGGGGACAACGAGCAGTACTTC	CASSFSGTGDNEQYF
TRBV20-1	NA	NA	TRBJ1-2	13	TGCAGTGCCCACGACGGCTTAAACTATGGCTACACCTTC	CSAHDGLNYGYTF
TRBV4-2	NA	few	TRBJ1-1	14	TGTGCCAGCAACCCCCAACCGGGCCTCCTAGAAGCTTTCTTT	CASNPQPGLLEAFF
TRBV3-1	TRBD1	NA	TRBJ1-2	14	TGTGCCAGCACCCCCATGGGACAGAGCTATGGCTACACCTTC	CASTPMGQSYGYTF
TRBV5-4	NA	NA	TRBJ1-2	10	TGTGCCAGCAGCTTCTATGGCTACACCTTC	CASSFYGYTF
TRBV10-3	NA	NA	TRBJ2-5	12	TGTGCCATGGGGGCCAACCAAGAGACCCAGTACTTC	CAMGANQETQYF
TRBV4-3	NA	NA	TRBJ1-1	15	TGCGCCAGCAGCCAAGATCCCCGGGGAAGCACTGAAGCTTTCTTT	CASSQDPRGSTEAFF
TRBV4-3	TRBD1	NA	TRBJ1-1	19	TGCGCCAGCAGCCATCACCACGGAGTCGTGGGACAGGGGTATCCTGAAGCTTTCTTT	CASSHHHGVVGQGYPEAFF
TRBV20-1	NA	once	TRBJ1-5	18	TGCAGTGCTAGAGATCAGAGTTCTGGGGGTGGTAGCAATCAGCCCCAGCATTTT	CSARDQSSGGGSNQPQHF
TRBV15	TRBD1	NA	TRBJ1-3	17	TGTGCCACCAGCATTGGGACAGGCTTGAGCTCTGGAAACACCATATATTTT	CATSIGTGLSSGNTIYF
TRBV20-1	NA	NA	TRBJ1-6	12	TGCAGTGCTCCCGCTGCTAATTCACCCCTCCACTTT	CSAPAANSPLHF
TRBV7-9	NA	NA	TRBJ2-5	15	TGTGCCAGCAGCGCCCACCGGGACGCACAAGAGACCCAGTACTTC	CASSAHRDAQETQYF
TRBV4-3	NA	NA	TRBJ2-2	15	TGCGCCAGCAGCCAAGACAGGGGAGGGACCGGGGAGCTGTTTTTT	CASSQDRGGTGELFF
TRBV27	NA	NA	TRBJ2-6	16	TGTGCCAGCAGTTTTTTGGGGGCGTATGGGGCCAACGTCCTGACTTTC	CASSFLGAYGANVLTF
TRBV15	TRBD2	NA	TRBJ2-2	13	TGTGCCACCAGTAGCTCGGGGGGCGGGGAGCTGTTTTTT	CATSSSGGGELFF
TRBV6-5	NA	NA	TRBJ1-1	16	TGTGCCAGCAGTTACATTTCCGGGGGCGCGGTCACTGAAGCTTTCTTT	CASSYISGGAVTEAFF
TRBV7-9	NA	NA	TRBJ1-1	16	TGTGCCAGCAGCTCCGACCGGGGGCCCACAGAGACTGAAGCTTTCTTT	CASSSDRGPTETEAFF
TRBV20-1	TRBD1	NA	TRBJ1-1	14	TGCAGTGCAAATAGGGAGGGGGCGAACACTGAAGCTTTCTTT	CSANREGANTEAFF
TRBV12-3/TRBV12-4	TRBD1	once	TRBJ1-5	16	TGTGCCAGCAGTCCCGGGGACAGTGGGTCGGCTCAGCCCCAGCATTTT	CASSPGDSGSAQPQHF
TRBV20-1	NA	NA	TRBJ1-2	12	TGCAGTGCTAGAACTAGTGGCTATGGCTACACCTTC	CSARTSGYGYTF
TRBV9	NA	NA	TRBJ1-1	14	TGTGCCAGCAGCCGAGGAGGGCCCGACACTGAAGCTTTCTTT	CASSRGGPDTEAFF
TRBV6-5	NA	NA	TRBJ2-1	13	TGTGCCAGTAACACAGGGCCCCACAATGAGCAGTTCTTC	CASNTGPHNEQFF
TRBV12-3/TRBV12-4	NA	few	TRBJ1-1	13	TGTGCCAGCAGTTTAACGGTCAACACTGAAGCTTTCTTT	CASSLTVNTEAFF
TRBV3-1	NA	NA	TRBJ1-1	14	TGTGCCAGCAGCCAATCCCCGGGAATAACTGAAGCTTTCTTT	CASSQSPGITEAFF
TRBV12-3/TRBV12-4	NA	NA	TRBJ1-2	13	TGTGCCAGCACCAAATTGGGGGTGGGAGGCTACACCTTC	CASTKLGVGGYTF
TRBV2	NA	NA	TRBJ1-6	16	TGTGCCAGCAGTGAACGTACAGCCACTTCTAATTCACCCCTCCACTTT	CASSERTATSNSPLHF
TRBV30	NA	NA	TRBJ1-6	16	TGTGCCTGGAGCCCCGGGACAAACTCCTATAATTCACCCCTCCACTTT	CAWSPGTNSYNSPLHF
TRBV24-1	NA	NA	TRBJ1-4	13	TGTGCCACCAGTGCCCAGGGATGGGAAAAACTGTTTTTT	CATSAQGWEKLFF
TRBV6-5	TRBD1	NA	TRBJ1-4	17	TGTGCCAGCAGTTACGCCGGACAGGGGGCAGGTTATGAAAAACTGTTTTTT	CASSYAGQGAGYEKLFF
TRBV20-1	TRBD1	NA	TRBJ1-1	13	TGCAGTGCCACGGACAGGGGGCACACTGAAGCTTTCTTT	CSATDRGHTEAFF
TRBV20-1	NA	NA	TRBJ2-7	13	TGCAGTGCTCCCACTGGGGCATGGAGCGAGCAGTACTTC	CSAPTGAWSEQYF
TRBV25-1	NA	NA	TRBJ1-1	15	TGTGCCAGCACGGACCTATACGGGATGAACACTGAAGCTTTCTTT	CASTDLYGMNTEAFF
TRBV20-1	NA	NA	TRBJ2-5	14	TGCAGTGCTAGAGGGAGAGCGTACCAAGAGACCCAGTACTTC	CSARGRAYQETQYF
TRBV5-4	NA	NA	TRBJ1-1	13	TGTGCCAGCACAGGGGTTTCAGACACTGAAGCTTTCTTT	CASTGVSDTEAFF